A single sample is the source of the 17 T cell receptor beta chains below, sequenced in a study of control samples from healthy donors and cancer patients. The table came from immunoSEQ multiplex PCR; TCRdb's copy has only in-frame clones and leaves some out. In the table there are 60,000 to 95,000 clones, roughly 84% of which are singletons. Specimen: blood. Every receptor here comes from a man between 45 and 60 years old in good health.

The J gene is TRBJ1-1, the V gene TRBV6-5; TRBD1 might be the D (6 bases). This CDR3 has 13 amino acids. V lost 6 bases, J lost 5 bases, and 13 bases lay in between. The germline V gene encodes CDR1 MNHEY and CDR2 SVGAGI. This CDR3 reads CASRNRVQTEAFF. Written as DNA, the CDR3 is TGTGCCAGCAGAAACAGGGTTCAGACTGAAGCTTTCTTT.

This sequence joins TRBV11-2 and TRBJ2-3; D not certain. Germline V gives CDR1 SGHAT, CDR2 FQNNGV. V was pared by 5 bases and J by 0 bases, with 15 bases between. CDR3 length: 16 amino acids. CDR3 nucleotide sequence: TGTGCCAGCAGCAACATAATCGACGGTAGCACAGATACGCAGTATTTT. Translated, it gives CASSNIIDGSTDTQYF.

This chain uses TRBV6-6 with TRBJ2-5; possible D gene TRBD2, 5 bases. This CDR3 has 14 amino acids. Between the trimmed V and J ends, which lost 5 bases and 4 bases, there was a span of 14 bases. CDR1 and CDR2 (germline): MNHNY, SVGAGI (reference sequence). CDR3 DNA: TGTGCCAGCAGTACCGGACTGGCCGGAGAGACCCAGTACTTC. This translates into CASSTGLAGETQYF.

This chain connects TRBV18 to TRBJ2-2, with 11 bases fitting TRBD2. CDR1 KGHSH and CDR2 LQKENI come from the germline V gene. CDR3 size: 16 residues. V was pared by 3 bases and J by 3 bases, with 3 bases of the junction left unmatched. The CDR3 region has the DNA TGTGCCAGCTCACCTACTAGCGGGAGTTACACCGGGGAGCTGTTTTTT. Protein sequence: CASSPTSGSYTGELFF.

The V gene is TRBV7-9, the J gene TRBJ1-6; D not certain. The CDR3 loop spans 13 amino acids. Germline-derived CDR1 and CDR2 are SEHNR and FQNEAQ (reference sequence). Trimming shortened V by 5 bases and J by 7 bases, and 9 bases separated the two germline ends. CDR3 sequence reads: CASSPVQNSPLHF. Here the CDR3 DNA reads TGTGCCAGCAGCCCGGTCCAGAATTCACCCCTCCACTTT.

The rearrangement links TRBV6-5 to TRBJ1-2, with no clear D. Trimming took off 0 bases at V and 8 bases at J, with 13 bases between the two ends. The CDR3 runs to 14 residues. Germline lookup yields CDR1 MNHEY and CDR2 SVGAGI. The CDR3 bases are TGTGCCAGCAGTTACTCCCCCGGGAGCGGGGGCTACACCTTC. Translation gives CASSYSPGSGGYTF.

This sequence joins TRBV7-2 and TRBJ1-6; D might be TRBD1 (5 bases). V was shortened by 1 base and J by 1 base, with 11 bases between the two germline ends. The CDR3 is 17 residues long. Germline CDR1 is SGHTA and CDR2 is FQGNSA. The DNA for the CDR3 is TGTGCCAGCAGCTTAGATCAGGGTGGGTCCTATAATTCACCCCTCCACTTT. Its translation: CASSLDQGGSYNSPLHF.

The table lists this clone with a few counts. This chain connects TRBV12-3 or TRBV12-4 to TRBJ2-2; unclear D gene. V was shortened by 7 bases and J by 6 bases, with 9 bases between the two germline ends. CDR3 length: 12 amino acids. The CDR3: CASTLYPGELFF. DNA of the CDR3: TGTGCCAGCACTCTTTACCCCGGGGAGCTGTTTTTT.

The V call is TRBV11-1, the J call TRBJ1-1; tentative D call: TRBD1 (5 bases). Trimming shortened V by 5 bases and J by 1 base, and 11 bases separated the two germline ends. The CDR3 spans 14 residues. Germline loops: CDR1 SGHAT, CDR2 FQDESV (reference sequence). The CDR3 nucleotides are TGTGCCAGCAGCCTGGGGAGGGGGAACACTGAAGCTTTCTTT. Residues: CASSLGRGNTEAFF. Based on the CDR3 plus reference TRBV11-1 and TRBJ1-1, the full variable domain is EAEVAQSPRYKITEKSQAVAFWCDPISGHATLYWYRQILGQGPELLVQFQDESVVDDSQLPKDRFSAERLKGVDSTLKIQPAELGDSAMYLCASSLGRGNTEAFFGQGTRLTVV.

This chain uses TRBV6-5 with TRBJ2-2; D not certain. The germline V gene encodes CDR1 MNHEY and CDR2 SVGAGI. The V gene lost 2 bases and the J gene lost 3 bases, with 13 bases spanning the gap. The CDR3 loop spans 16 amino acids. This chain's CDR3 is CASSYGLQYYTGELFF. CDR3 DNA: TGTGCCAGCAGTTACGGTTTACAGTACTACACCGGGGAGCTGTTTTTT.

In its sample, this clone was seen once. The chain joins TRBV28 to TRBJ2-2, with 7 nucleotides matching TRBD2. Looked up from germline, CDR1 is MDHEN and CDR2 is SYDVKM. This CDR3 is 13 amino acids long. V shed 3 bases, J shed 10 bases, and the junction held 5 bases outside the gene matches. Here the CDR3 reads CASSFVGGVELFF. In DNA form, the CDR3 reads TGTGCCAGCAGTTTTGTGGGGGGGGTGGAGCTGTTTTTT.

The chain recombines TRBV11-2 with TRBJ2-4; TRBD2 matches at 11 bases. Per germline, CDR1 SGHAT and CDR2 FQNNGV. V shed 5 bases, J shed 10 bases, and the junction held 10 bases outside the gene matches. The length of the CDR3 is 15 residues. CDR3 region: CASSRTSGRLGIQYF. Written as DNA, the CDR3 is TGTGCCAGCAGCCGGACTAGCGGGCGCTTAGGGATTCAGTACTTC. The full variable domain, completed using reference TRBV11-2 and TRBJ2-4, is EAGVAQSPRYKIIEKRQSVAFWCNPISGHATLYWYQQILGQGPKLLIQFQNNGVVDDSQLPKDRFSAERLKGVDSTLKIQPAKLEDSAVYLCASSRTSGRLGIQYFGAGTRLSVL.

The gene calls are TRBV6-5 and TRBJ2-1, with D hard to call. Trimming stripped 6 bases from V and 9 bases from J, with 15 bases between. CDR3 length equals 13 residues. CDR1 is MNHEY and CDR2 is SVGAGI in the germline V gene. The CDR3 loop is CASRLITETEQFF. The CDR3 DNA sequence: TGTGCCAGCAGACTTATAACGGAAACTGAGCAGTTCTTC.

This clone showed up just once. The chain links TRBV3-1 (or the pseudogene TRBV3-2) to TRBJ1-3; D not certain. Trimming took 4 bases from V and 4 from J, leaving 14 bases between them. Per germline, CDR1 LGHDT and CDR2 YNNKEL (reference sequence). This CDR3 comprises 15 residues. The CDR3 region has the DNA TGTGCCAGCAGCCGAAATCAGGTTATGGGAAACACCATATATTTT. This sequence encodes CASSRNQVMGNTIYF.

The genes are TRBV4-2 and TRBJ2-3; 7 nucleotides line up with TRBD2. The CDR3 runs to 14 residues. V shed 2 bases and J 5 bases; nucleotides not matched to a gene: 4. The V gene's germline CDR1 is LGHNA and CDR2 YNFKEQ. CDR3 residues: CASSQFAGEDTQYF. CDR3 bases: TGTGCCAGCAGCCAATTCGCGGGGGAAGATACGCAGTATTTT.

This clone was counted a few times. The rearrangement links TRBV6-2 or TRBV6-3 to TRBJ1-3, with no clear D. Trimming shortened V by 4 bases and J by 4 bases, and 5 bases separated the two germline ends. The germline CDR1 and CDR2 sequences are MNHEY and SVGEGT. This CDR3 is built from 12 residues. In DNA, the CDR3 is TGTGCCAGCAGTTTCAGAGGAAACACCATATATTTT. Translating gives CASSFRGNTIYF.

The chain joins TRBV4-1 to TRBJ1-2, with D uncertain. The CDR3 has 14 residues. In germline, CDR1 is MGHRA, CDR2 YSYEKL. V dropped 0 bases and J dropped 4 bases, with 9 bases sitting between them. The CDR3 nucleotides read TGCGCCAGCAGCCAAGATCAGGCGGGCTATGGCTACACCTTC. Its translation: CASSQDQAGYGYTF.